This TCR beta chain was profiled in a study of T cell responses to AZD1222 COVID-19 vaccine. Germline lookup yields CDR1 SGHRS and CDR2 YFSETQ. This CDR3 spans 14 amino acids. Trimming pared 0 bases from V and 7 bases from J, leaving 11 bases between. TCRdb keeps only in-frame clones here, not all; method: immunoSEQ multiplex PCR. The sample includes about 110,000 clones, 89% seen only once; the top ten take roughly 7%. The receptor's source is an adult in good health. The chain carries TRBV5-1 and TRBJ2-1; tentatively, D is TRBD2 (6 bases). Material: peripheral blood, obtained on day 0 of AZD1222 vaccination. This chain's CDR3 is CASSLVAGRNEQFF. The CDR3 nucleotides are TGCGCCAGCAGCTTGGTCGCGGGACGGAATGAGCAGTTCTTC.